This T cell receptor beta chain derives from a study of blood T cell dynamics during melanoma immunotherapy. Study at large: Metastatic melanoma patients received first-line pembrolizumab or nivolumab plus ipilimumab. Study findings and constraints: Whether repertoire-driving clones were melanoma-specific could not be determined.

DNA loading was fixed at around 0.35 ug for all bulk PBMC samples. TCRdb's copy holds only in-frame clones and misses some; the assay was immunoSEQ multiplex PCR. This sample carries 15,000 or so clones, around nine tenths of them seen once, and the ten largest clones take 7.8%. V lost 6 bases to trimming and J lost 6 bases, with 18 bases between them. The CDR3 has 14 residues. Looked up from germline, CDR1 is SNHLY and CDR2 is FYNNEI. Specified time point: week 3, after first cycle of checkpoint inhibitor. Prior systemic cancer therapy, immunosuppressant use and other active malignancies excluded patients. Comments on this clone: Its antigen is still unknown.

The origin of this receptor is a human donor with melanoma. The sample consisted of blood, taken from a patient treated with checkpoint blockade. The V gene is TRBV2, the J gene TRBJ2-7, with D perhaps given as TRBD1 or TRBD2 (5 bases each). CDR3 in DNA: TGTGCCAGCAGACCGGGGTTCGGGGCTAGCGAGCAGTACTTC. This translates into CASRPGFGASEQYF.